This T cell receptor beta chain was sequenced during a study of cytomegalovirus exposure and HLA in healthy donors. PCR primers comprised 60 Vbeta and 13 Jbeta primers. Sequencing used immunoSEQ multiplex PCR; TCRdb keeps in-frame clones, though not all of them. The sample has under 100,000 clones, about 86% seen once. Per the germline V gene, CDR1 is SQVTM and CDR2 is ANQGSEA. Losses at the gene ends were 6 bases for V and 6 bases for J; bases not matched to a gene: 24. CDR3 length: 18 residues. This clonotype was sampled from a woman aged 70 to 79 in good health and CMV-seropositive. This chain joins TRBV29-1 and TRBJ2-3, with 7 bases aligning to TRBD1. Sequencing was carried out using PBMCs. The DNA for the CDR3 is TGCAGCGTGAGGGGCCGTCCGACCCAACGCCTACAGGGGGATACGCAGTATTTT. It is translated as CSVRGRPTQRLQGDTQYF.